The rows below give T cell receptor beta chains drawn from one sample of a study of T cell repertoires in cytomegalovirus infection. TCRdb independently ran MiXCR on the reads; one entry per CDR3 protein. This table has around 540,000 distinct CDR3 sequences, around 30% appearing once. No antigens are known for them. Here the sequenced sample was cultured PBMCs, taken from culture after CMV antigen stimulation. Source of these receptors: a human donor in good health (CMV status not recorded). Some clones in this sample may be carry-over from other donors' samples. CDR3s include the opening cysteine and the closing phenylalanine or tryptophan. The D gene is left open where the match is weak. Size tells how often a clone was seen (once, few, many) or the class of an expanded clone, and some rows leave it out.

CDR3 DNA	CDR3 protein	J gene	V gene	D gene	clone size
TGCGCCAGCAGCCAAGAGACAGGGAGGTATGGCTACACCTTC	CASSQETGRYGYTF	TRBJ1-2	TRBV4-1	TRBD1	.
TGTGCCACCAGCAGAGATATCGGCCTCGGAGCTCGTACGCAGTATTTT	CATSRDIGLGARTQYF	TRBJ2-3	TRBV15	.	.
TGTGCCAGCTCTTGGAGCGGGAGGCGGGGGGAGACCCAGTACTTC	CASSWSGRRGETQYF	TRBJ2-5	TRBV19	TRBD2	few
TGTGCCAGCAGCCTTCGGGACAGGGGGACCAACAAAAACATTCAGTACTTC	CASSLRDRGTNKNIQYF	TRBJ2-4	TRBV11-2	TRBD1	few
TGTGCCAGCAGCATGACAGGGGCGCCTGGGGAGCAGTACTTC	CASSMTGAPGEQYF	TRBJ2-7	TRBV7-9	TRBD1	.
TGTGCCAGCAGCTCCACCCGACTAGCGGGAGGGCTAGGCACCGGGGAGCTGTTTTTT	CASSSTRLAGGLGTGELFF	TRBJ2-2	TRBV7-6	TRBD2	.
TGTGCCAGCAGGAGTACGGCTAGCGTAAATGAGCAGTTCTTC	CASRSTASVNEQFF	TRBJ2-1	TRBV12-3/TRBV12-4	.	.
TGTGCCGCAACCAAGCGGGGGGGGGACAATGAGCAGTTCTTC	CAATKRGGDNEQFF	TRBJ2-1	TRBV12-3/TRBV12-4	TRBD2	few
TGTGCCACGCGACCGGAAACAGATACGCAGTATTTT	CATRPETDTQYF	TRBJ2-3	TRBV10-3	.	.
TGCAGTGCTAGAGATCTGACAGACGGAAACACCATATATTTT	CSARDLTDGNTIYF	TRBJ1-3	TRBV20-1	.	.
TGTGCCAGCAGTGGTACAGGCTGGGGTATCTCCTCGCACACTGAAGCTTTCTTT	CASSGTGWGISSHTEAFF	TRBJ1-1	TRBV6-1	.	many
TGCAGCGTTGGAAGGGAGGACTATGGCTACACCTTC	CSVGREDYGYTF	TRBJ1-2	TRBV29-1	.	.
TGTGCCAGCAGCTTATCCTTGCTCCGGGGGACGGATGGCTACACCTTC	CASSLSLLRGTDGYTF	TRBJ1-2	TRBV7-8	.	many
TGTGCCAGCAGCTTAATTGCTAGCGGTACCGGGGAGCTGTTTTTT	CASSLIASGTGELFF	TRBJ2-2	TRBV7-2	TRBD2	few
TGTGCCAGCAGTGAGTGGTCAGGGAGGGGCTATGGCTACACCTTC	CASSEWSGRGYGYTF	TRBJ1-2	TRBV2	.	few
TGTGCCAGCAGCTTAGCGGCAGGGCCGGCTCAAGAGACCCAGTACTTC	CASSLAAGPAQETQYF	TRBJ2-5	TRBV7-2	.	many
TGTGCCAGCATGGGGGGACAGGGCCGCAATGATTATCAGCCCCAGCATTTT	CASMGGQGRNDYQPQHF	TRBJ1-5	TRBV28	TRBD1	few
TGCGCCAGCAGCCCCATCAGGGGGGGGACTAATACCTATGAGCAGTTCTTC	CASSPIRGGTNTYEQFF	TRBJ2-1	TRBV4-1	.	.
TGTGCCAGCAGCTTGGCCCAGCCCCAGCATTTT	CASSLAQPQHF	TRBJ1-5	TRBV5-6	.	.
TGTGCCAGCAGTTTGGGGGGGAAGGATAATTCACCCCTCCACTTT	CASSLGGKDNSPLHF	TRBJ1-6	TRBV28	.	.
TGTGCCAGCAGCCCCGGGGTAGGGGAAAAACTGTTTTTT	CASSPGVGEKLFF	TRBJ1-4	TRBV7-8	.	few
TGTGCCAGCAGTATCCGGACAGGGCAGTATTTT	CASSIRTGQYF	TRBJ2-3	TRBV12-3/TRBV12-4	TRBD1	.
TGTGCCAGTAGTATAGTAGTTGGGGTTGAGCAGTTCTTC	CASSIVVGVEQFF	TRBJ2-1	TRBV19	.	few
TGTGCCAGCAGTACCCCGGGTATTGGTTCACCCCTCCACTTT	CASSTPGIGSPLHF	TRBJ1-6	TRBV5-8	.	.
TGTGCCACCAGCCACGGACTAGCGGGAGGGCTAGAAGATACGCAGTATTTT	CATSHGLAGGLEDTQYF	TRBJ2-3	TRBV15	TRBD2	.
TGTGCCAGCAAATGGCGGAATAATGAAAAACTGTTTTTT	CASKWRNNEKLFF	TRBJ1-4	TRBV2	.	.
TGTGCCAGCAGCTTATACAGCTTACAAGAGACCCAGTACTTC	CASSLYSLQETQYF	TRBJ2-5	TRBV7-2	.	many
TGTGCCAGTAGTATAGCATACAGGACTAGCACAGATACGCAGTATTTT	CASSIAYRTSTDTQYF	TRBJ2-3	TRBV19	.	.
TGTGCCAGCAGCGGATATGTTGCAACTAATGAAAAACTGTTTTTT	CASSGYVATNEKLFF	TRBJ1-4	TRBV28	.	few
TGTGCCAGCAGGGCTAGCGGGAGGGCCGGCACCGGGGAGCTGTTTTTT	CASRASGRAGTGELFF	TRBJ2-2	TRBV9	TRBD2	.
TGTGCCAGTAGTATACCAATGGGGGATACGCAGTATTTT	CASSIPMGDTQYF	TRBJ2-3	TRBV19	.	.
TGTGCCAGCAGCTTAGTTGCTAGCGGAGAAGAGACCCAGTACTTC	CASSLVASGEETQYF	TRBJ2-5	TRBV7-2	TRBD2	many
TGTGCCAGCAGCCGATTTGGGATGTCGGAACCCCTCCACTTT	CASSRFGMSEPLHF	TRBJ1-6	TRBV7-2	.	.
TGTGCCAGCAGCTTTAGCGACAGGCGTCTTCGAGGCTACACCTTC	CASSFSDRRLRGYTF	TRBJ1-2	TRBV7-8	.	few
TGTGCCAGTGGGGACAGATCCACAGATACGCAGTATTTT	CASGDRSTDTQYF	TRBJ2-3	TRBV19	TRBD1	few
TGTGCCAGCAGCGTTCCGGACGGAGCCTCTGGAAACACCATATATTTT	CASSVPDGASGNTIYF	TRBJ1-3	TRBV6-6	.	few